The clone carrying this T cell receptor beta chain came up a few times. Its antigen is still unknown. This entry belongs to a study of T cells in Graves' hyperthyroidism and ophthalmopathy. Study findings and constraints: Ophthalmopathy was separated from stable hyperthyroidism by a 13 V-J model.

Trimming took off 2 bases at V and 4 bases at J, with 20 bases between the two ends. CDR1 and CDR2 (germline): MNHEY, SVGAGI. The CDR3 is 17 amino acids. Researchers amplified the TCR beta CDR3 regions from RNA transcripts. The TCR CDR3 was amplified in a first-round RT-PCR using the HTBI primer set. TCRdb called the multiplex PCR reads again in MiXCR, with one record for every CDR3 protein. In the table there are about 480,000 distinct CDR3 sequences, roughly 22% of which are singletons. The sample was blood. The V gene is TRBV6-5, the J gene TRBJ1-2; the D gene is possibly TRBD1 (5 bases). The receptor comes from a woman in her sixties or seventies with Graves' ophthalmopathy. CDR3 nucleotides: TGTGCCAGCAGTTACCGGGTCGTGGCAGGGAGGGTCTATGGCTACACCTTC. Protein sequence: CASSYRVVAGRVYGYTF.